Sequencing of this T cell receptor (beta chain) was carried out in a study of T cell responses to AZD1222 COVID-19 vaccine. At the level of the study: It was second doses at about 4 or about 12 weeks that were pooled.

Details on this clone: What it binds is unknown.

General observations from the study: Unmutated variant regions are reportedly the target of nearly half of TCRs that are spike-specific. The study sampled repertoires only after the peak T cell response.

Measured with immunoSEQ multiplex PCR; TCRdb has only the in-frame clones, and not every one. The data contain 140,000 to 150,000 clones, 90% to 95% of them singletons. There are 13 residues in the CDR3. The V end was cut by 2 bases, the J end by 9 bases, with 14 bases between. Germline V gene data show CDR1 as SQVTM and CDR2 as ANQGSEA. This specimen consisted of peripheral blood, obtained on day 0 of AZD1222 vaccination. This chain uses TRBV29-1 with TRBJ2-1; a possible D gene is TRBD2 (5 bases). The TCR originated in an adult in good health. As DNA, the CDR3 is TGCAGCGTTGAATTCGGGGTAGAGGGTGAGCAGTTCTTC. Translated: CSVEFGVEGEQFF.